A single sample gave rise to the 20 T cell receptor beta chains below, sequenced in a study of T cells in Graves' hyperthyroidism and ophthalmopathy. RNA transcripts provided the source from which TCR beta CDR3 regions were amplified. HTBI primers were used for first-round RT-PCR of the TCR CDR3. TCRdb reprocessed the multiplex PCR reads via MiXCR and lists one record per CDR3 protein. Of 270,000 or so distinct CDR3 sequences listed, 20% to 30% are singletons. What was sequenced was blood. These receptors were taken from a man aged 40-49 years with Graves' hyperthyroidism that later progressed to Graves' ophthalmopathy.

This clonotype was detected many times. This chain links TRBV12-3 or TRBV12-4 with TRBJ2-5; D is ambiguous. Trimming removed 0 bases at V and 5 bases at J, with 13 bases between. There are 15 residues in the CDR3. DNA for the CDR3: TGTGCCAGCAGTTTAGCGTGGGCATCGCTTGAGACCCAGTACTTC. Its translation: CASSLAWASLETQYF.

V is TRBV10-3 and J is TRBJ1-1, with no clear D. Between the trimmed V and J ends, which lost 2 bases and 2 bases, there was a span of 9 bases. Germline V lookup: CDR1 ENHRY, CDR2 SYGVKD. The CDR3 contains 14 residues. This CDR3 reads CAISERKTNTEAFF. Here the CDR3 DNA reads TGTGCCATCAGTGAGCGCAAGACTAACACTGAAGCTTTCTTT.

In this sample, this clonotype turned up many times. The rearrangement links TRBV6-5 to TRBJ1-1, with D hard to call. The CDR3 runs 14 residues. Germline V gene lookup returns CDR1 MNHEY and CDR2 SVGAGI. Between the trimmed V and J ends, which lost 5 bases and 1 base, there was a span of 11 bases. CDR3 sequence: CASSPFGENTEAFF. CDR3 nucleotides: TGTGCCAGCAGTCCTTTTGGAGAGAACACTGAAGCTTTCTTT.

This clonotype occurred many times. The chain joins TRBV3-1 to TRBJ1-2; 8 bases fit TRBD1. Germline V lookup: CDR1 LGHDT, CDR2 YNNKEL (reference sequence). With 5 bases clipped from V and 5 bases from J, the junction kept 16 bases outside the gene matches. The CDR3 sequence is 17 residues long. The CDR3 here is CASSYTPGTGASYGYTF. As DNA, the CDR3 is TGTGCCAGCAGCTACACTCCCGGGACAGGAGCCTCATATGGCTACACCTTC. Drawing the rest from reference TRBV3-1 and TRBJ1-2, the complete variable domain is DTAVSQTPKYLVTQMGNDKSIKCEQNLGHDTMYWYKQDSKKFLKIMFSYNNKELIINETVPNRFSPKSPDKAHLNLHINSLELGDSAVYFCASSYTPGTGASYGYTFGSGTRLTVV.

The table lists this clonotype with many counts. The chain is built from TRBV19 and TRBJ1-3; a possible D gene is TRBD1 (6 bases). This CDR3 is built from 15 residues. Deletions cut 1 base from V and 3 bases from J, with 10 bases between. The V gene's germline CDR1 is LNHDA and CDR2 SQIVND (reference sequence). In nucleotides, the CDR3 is TGTGCCAGTAGTATAGCGGGGGGCGGTGGAAACACCATATATTTT. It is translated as CASSIAGGGGNTIYF.

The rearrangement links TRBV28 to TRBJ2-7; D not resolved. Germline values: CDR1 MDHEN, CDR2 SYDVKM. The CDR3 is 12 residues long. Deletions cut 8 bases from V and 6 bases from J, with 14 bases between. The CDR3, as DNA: TGTGCCAGCTCGACTGGGCTAAGCGAGCAGTACTTC. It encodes CASSTGLSEQYF.

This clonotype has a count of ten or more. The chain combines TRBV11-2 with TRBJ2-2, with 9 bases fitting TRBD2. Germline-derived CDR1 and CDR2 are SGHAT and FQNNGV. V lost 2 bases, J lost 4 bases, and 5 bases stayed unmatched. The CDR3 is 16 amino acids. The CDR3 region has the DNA TGTGCCAGCAGCTTATTAGCGGGAGCAGGCACCGGGGAGCTGTTTTTT. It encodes CASSLLAGAGTGELFF. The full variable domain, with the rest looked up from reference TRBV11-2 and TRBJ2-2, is EAGVAQSPRYKIIEKRQSVAFWCNPISGHATLYWYQQILGQGPKLLIQFQNNGVVDDSQLPKDRFSAERLKGVDSTLKIQPAKLEDSAVYLCASSLLAGAGTGELFFGEGSRLTVL.

The CDR3 region is CASRITSGRTYEQYF. CDR3 in DNA: TGCGCCAGCAGGATAACTAGCGGGAGAACCTACGAGCAGTACTTC. The chain joins TRBV5-1 to TRBJ2-7, with TRBD2 matching over 11 bases. The length of the CDR3 is 15 residues. Germline loops: CDR1 SGHRS, CDR2 YFSETQ. V shed 5 bases, J shed 2 bases, and the junction held 6 bases outside the gene matches.

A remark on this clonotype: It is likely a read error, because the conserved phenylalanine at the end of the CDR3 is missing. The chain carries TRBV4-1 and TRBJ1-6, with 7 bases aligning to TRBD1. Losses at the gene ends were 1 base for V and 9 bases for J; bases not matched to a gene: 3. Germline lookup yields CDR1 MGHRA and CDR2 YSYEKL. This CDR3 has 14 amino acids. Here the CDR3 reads CASSQGDRVSPLHS. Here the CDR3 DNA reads TGCGCCAGCAGCCAAGGAGACAGGGTTTCACCCCTCCACTCT.

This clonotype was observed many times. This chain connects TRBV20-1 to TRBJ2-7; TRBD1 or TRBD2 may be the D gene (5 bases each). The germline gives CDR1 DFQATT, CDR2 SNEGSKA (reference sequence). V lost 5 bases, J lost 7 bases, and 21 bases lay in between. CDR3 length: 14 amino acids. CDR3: CSAWKLGGGNEQYF. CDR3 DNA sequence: TGCAGTGCTTGGAAACTAGGTGGGGGAAATGAGCAGTACTTC.

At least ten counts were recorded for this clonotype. The CDR3 sequence: CSVGSSYEQYF. The CDR3, as DNA: TGCAGCGTTGGCAGTTCCTACGAGCAGTACTTC. This chain uses TRBV29-1 with TRBJ2-7; D is uncertain. This CDR3 contains 11 residues. Deletions cut 4 bases from V and 1 base from J, with 5 bases between. CDR1 is SQVTM, CDR2 ANQGSEA, per germline.

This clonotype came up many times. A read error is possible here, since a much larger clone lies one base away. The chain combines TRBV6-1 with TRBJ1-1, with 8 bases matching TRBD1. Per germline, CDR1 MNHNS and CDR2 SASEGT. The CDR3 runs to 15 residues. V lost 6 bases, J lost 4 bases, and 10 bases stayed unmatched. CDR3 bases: TGTGCCAGCAGAAGAACGACAGGGGTGAGCACTGAAGCTTTCTTT. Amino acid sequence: CASRRTTGVSTEAFF.

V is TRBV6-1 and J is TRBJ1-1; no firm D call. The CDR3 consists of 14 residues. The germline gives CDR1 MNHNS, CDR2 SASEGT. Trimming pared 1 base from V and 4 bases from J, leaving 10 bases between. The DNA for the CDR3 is TGTGCCAGCAGTGAAGGCTGGCGAGGCACTGAAGCTTTCTTT. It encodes CASSEGWRGTEAFF.

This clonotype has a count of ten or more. The CDR3 sequence is CASSLWRGPNTEAFF. The CDR3 coding sequence is TGTGCCAGCAGCTTGTGGCGAGGGCCGAACACTGAAGCTTTCTTT. J is TRBJ1-1 and V is TRBV5-5; D call uncertain. This CDR3 is 15 amino acids long. V was shortened by 1 base and J by 1 base, with 11 bases between the two germline ends. The germline gives CDR1 SGHKS, CDR2 YYEKEE (reference sequence).

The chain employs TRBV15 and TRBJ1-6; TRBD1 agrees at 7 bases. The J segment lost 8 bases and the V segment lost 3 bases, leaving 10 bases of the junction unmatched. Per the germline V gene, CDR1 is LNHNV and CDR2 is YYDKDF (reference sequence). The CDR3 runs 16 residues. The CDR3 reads CATSRDRTGTYSPLHF. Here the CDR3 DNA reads TGTGCCACCAGCAGGGATCGGACAGGAACATATTCACCCCTCCACTTT. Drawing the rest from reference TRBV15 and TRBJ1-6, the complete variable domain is DAMVIQNPRYQVTQFGKPVTLSCSQTLNHNVMYWYQQKSSQAPKLLFHYYDKDFNNEADTPDNFQSRRPNTSFCFLDIRSPGLGDTAMYLCATSRDRTGTYSPLHFGNGTRLTVT.

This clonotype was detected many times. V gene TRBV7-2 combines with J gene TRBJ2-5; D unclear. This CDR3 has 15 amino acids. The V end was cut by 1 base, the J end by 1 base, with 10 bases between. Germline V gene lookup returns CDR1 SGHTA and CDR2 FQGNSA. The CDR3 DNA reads TGTGCCAGCAGCTTAGGAGCCCAGTCCCAAGAGACCCAGTACTTC. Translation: CASSLGAQSQETQYF.

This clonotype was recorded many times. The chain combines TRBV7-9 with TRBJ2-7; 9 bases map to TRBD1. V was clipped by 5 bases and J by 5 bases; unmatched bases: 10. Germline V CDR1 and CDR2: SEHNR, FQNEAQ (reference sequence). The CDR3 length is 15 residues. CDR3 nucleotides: TGTGCCAGCAGCCCCCGGGGACAGGGTGTCAACGAGCAGTACTTC. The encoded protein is CASSPRGQGVNEQYF.

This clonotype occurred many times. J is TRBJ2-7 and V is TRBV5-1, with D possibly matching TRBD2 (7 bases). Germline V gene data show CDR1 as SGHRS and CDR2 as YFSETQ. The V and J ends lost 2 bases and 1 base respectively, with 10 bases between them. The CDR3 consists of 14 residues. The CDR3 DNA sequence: TGCGCCAGCAGCTTACAGGGAGGGTCCTACGAGCAGTACTTC. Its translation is CASSLQGGSYEQYF.

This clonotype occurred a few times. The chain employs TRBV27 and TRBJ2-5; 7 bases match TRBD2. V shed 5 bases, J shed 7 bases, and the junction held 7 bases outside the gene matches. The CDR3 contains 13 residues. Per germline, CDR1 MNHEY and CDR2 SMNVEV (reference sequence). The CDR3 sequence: CASSLGPGGTQYF. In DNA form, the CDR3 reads TGTGCCAGCAGTCTCGGACCGGGAGGGACCCAGTACTTC.

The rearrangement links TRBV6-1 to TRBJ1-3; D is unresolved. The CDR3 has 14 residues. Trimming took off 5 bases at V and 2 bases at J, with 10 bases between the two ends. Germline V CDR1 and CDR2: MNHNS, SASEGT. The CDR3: CASSKQNPGNTIYF. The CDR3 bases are TGTGCCAGCAGTAAACAGAACCCTGGAAACACCATATATTTT.